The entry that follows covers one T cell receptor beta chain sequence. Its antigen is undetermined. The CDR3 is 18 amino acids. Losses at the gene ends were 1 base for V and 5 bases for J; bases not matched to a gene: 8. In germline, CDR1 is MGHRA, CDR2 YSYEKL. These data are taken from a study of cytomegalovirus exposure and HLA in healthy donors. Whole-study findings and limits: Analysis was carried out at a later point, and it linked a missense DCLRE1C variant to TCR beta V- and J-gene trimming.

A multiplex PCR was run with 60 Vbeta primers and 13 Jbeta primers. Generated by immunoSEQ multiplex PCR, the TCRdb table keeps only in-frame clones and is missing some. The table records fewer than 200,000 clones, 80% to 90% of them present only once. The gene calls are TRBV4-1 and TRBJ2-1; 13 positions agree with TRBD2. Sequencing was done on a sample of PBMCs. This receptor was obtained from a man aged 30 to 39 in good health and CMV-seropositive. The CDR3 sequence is CASSQAWTSGSRNNEQFF. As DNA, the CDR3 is TGCGCCAGCAGCCAAGCCTGGACTAGCGGGAGCAGGAACAATGAGCAGTTCTTC.